These 23 T cell receptor beta chains share one sample of origin, sequenced in a study of cytomegalovirus exposure and HLA in healthy donors. Measured with immunoSEQ multiplex PCR; TCRdb has only the in-frame clones, and not every one. The table lists 250,000 to 350,000 clones, 88% of them singletons, with approximately 0.9% in the top ten. The sequencing input was PBMCs. The receptor source for this set is a woman aged 18-30 years in good health and CMV-seronegative.

This chain joins TRBV4-1 and TRBJ2-1, with 12 bases lining up with TRBD2. The germline V gene has CDR1 MGHRA and CDR2 YSYEKL. There are 17 residues in the CDR3. V was pared by 1 base and J by 3 bases, with 4 bases of the junction left unmatched. In DNA form, the CDR3 reads TGCGCCAGCAGCCAAGTAACGGGACTAGCGGGCTACAATGAGCAGTTCTTC. Amino acid sequence: CASSQVTGLAGYNEQFF.

The V and J genes are TRBV19 and TRBJ2-2; possible D gene TRBD2, 7 bases. V lost 9 bases to trimming and J lost 6 bases, with 23 bases between them. The germline V gene has CDR1 LNHDA and CDR2 SQIVND (reference sequence). CDR3 length: 16 amino acids. The CDR3 loop is CASTSGGGAHPGELFF. CDR3 DNA: TGTGCCAGCACAAGTGGCGGGGGCGCGCATCCCGGGGAGCTGTTTTTT.

The chain is built from TRBV25-1 and TRBJ1-2; D call uncertain. The ends were cut back, 8 bases at V and 3 bases at J, with 7 bases in the middle. Per germline, CDR1 MGHDK and CDR2 SYGVNS. The CDR3 runs to 11 residues. CDR3 residues: CASQQDYGYTF. CDR3 in DNA: TGTGCCAGCCAGCAGGACTATGGCTACACCTTC.

The CDR3 DNA follows: TGTGCCAGCGATTGGGGGGGTGGAGAAAAACTGTTTTTT. Translating gives CASDWGGGEKLFF. The chain joins TRBV2 to TRBJ1-4, with D maybe TRBD1 (5 bases). Germline CDR1 reads SNHLY; CDR2 reads FYNNEI. The CDR3 consists of 13 residues. V gave up 8 bases and J gave up 8 bases, with 15 bases separating them.

The gene calls are TRBV28 and TRBJ2-2, with 13 positions matching TRBD2. CDR3 length: 16 residues. Trimming took 4 bases from V and 6 from J; bases not matched to a gene: 5. The germline gives CDR1 MDHEN, CDR2 SYDVKM. The CDR3 DNA reads as TGTGCCAGCAGTTCACCGGGACTAGCGGGACCCGGGGAGCTGTTTTTT. Protein sequence: CASSSPGLAGPGELFF.

The chain links TRBV28 to TRBJ2-2; TRBD1 might be the D (5 bases). V gave up 8 bases and J gave up 3 bases, with 10 bases separating them. This CDR3 spans 13 amino acids. Germline-derived CDR1 and CDR2 are MDHEN and SYDVKM. The CDR3 spells CASDSPDTGELFF. In DNA form, the CDR3 reads TGTGCCAGCGACAGTCCAGACACCGGGGAGCTGTTTTTT.

CDR3 amino acids: CASSSPPKDIQGNEQFF. The DNA of the CDR3 is TGTGCCAGCAGCTCCCCCCCAAAAGATATACAGGGGAATGAGCAGTTCTTC. This rearrangement joins TRBV7-9 to TRBJ2-1; 7 nucleotides match TRBD1. Germline V gene lookup returns CDR1 SEHNR and CDR2 FQNEAQ (reference sequence). Unmatched junction bases numbered 16, after V lost 4 bases and J lost 7 bases. The CDR3 loop spans 17 amino acids.

This chain links TRBV29-1 with TRBJ2-1, with 13 bases identical to TRBD2. The CDR3 covers 15 residues. V trimming: 1 base; J trimming: 4 bases; junction bases outside the gene matches: 1. Per the germline V gene, CDR1 is SQVTM and CDR2 is ANQGSEA. The CDR3 spells CSVEATSGRYNEQFF. The CDR3 DNA reads as TGCAGCGTTGAAGCGACTAGCGGGAGGTACAATGAGCAGTTCTTC.

This sequence joins TRBV2 and TRBJ1-4, with D possibly being TRBD1 (6 bases). CDR1 SNHLY and CDR2 FYNNEI come from the germline V gene. The CDR3 length is 13 residues. V was clipped by 5 bases and J by 8 bases, with 12 bases between them. CDR3 amino acids: CASSRQVGEKLFF. CDR3 sequence (DNA): TGTGCCAGCAGTAGACAGGTTGGGGAAAAACTGTTTTTT.

The rearrangement joins TRBV2 to TRBJ2-6; D might be TRBD1 (5 bases). V was pared by 8 bases and J by 4 bases, with 12 bases between. Germline V gene lookup returns CDR1 SNHLY and CDR2 FYNNEI. The CDR3 runs to 14 residues. CDR3 sequence: CASRAGSGANVLTF. The DNA of the CDR3 is TGTGCCAGCCGGGCAGGGTCCGGGGCCAACGTCCTGACTTTC. Full variable domain (remainder filled in from reference TRBV2 and TRBJ2-6): EPEVTQTPSHQVTQMGQEVILRCVPISNHLYFYWYRQILGQKVEFLVSFYNNEISEKSEIFDDQFSVERPDGSNFTLKIRSTKLEDSAMYFCASRAGSGANVLTFGAGSRLTVL.

The gene calls are TRBV7-2 and TRBJ2-7, with a possible D match to TRBD2 (6 bases). Trimming stripped 5 bases from V and 7 bases from J, with 21 bases between. CDR1 and CDR2 (germline): SGHTA, FQGNSA. The CDR3 runs to 15 residues. CDR3 in amino acids: CASSTQGQGGWEQYF. The DNA of the CDR3 is TGTGCCAGCAGCACGCAAGGCCAGGGAGGATGGGAGCAGTACTTC.

This chain links TRBV28 with TRBJ2-7; 11 nucleotides align to TRBD2. The CDR3 runs to 16 residues. Germline loops: CDR1 MDHEN, CDR2 SYDVKM. V was pared by 1 base and J by 5 bases, with 7 bases of the junction left unmatched. CDR3 coding DNA: TGTGCCAGCAGTTTATCCCCGACTAGCGGGGCCGACGAGCAGTACTTC. It encodes CASSLSPTSGADEQYF.

The chain uses TRBV11-2 and TRBJ2-7, with TRBD2 matching 8 bases. This CDR3 comprises 14 residues. Germline V gives CDR1 SGHAT, CDR2 FQNNGV. V shed 5 bases, J shed 5 bases, and the junction held 8 bases outside the gene matches. Here the CDR3 reads CASSPGGRINEQYF. The CDR3 nucleotides are TGTGCCAGCAGCCCCGGCGGGAGGATAAACGAGCAGTACTTC.

In this sample, this clone turned up once. The V and J genes are TRBV21-1 and TRBJ1-5; the D segment call TRBD1 is taken from the table without a DNA check. TRBV21-1 is annotated as a pseudogene. This CDR3 comprises 16 residues. Here the CDR3 reads CASKPTGVYGNQPQHF. CDR3 DNA: TGTGCCAGCAAACCGACAGGGGTATACGGCAATCAGCCCCAGCATTTT.

J is TRBJ2-1 and V is TRBV27; D possibly corresponds to TRBD2 (6 bases). This CDR3 is built from 14 residues. Germline values: CDR1 MNHEY, CDR2 SMNVEV (reference sequence). The germline V and J ends were trimmed by 2 bases and 5 bases, with 10 bases remaining between them. CDR3 protein: CASSLIGEDNEQFF. As DNA, the CDR3 is TGTGCCAGCAGTTTAATTGGGGAGGACAATGAGCAGTTCTTC.

The chain couples TRBV28 to TRBJ2-7; a weak D match, TRBD1 (6 bases). The germline CDR1 and CDR2 sequences are MDHEN and SYDVKM. V shed 3 bases and J shed 2 bases, with 11 bases lying between them. CDR3 size: 14 residues. CDR3 amino acids: CASSLGDTTYEQYF. In DNA form, the CDR3 reads TGTGCCAGCAGTTTGGGGGACACCACCTACGAGCAGTACTTC.

J is TRBJ2-3 and V is TRBV28, with D perhaps TRBD2 (6 bases). Between the trimmed V and J ends, which lost 1 base and 1 base, there was a span of 9 bases. CDR1 is MDHEN, CDR2 SYDVKM, per germline. This CDR3 contains 15 residues. In DNA, the CDR3 is TGTGCCAGCAGTTTATCTAGCGCTGGCACAGATACGCAGTATTTT. This sequence encodes CASSLSSAGTDTQYF.

J is TRBJ2-1 and V is TRBV7-8; TRBD2 aligns across 7 bases. The germline gives CDR1 SGHVS, CDR2 FQNEAQ. V lost 2 bases to trimming and J lost 10 bases; unmatched junction nucleotides: 5. CDR3 length equals 13 residues. The CDR3 DNA sequence: TGTGCCAGCAGCTTAACCGGGGGGAGGGAGCAGTTCTTC. Protein sequence: CASSLTGGREQFF.

V usage is TRBV29-1 and J usage is TRBJ2-7, with a weak D call TRBD1 (6 bases). Trimming stripped 2 bases from V and 0 bases from J, with 11 bases between. The CDR3 loop spans 14 amino acids. Germline V gene data show CDR1 as SQVTM and CDR2 as ANQGSEA. The CDR3 nucleotides are TGCAGCGTTGAAACGAGGGACACCTCCTACGAGCAGTACTTC. It translates to CSVETRDTSYEQYF.

The J gene is TRBJ2-2, the V gene TRBV27; 9 nucleotides line up with TRBD1. V gave up 5 bases and J gave up 6 bases; unmatched junction bases: 10. The CDR3 contains 16 residues. Germline assignment: CDR1 MNHEY and CDR2 SMNVEV (reference sequence). This CDR3 reads CASSPRQGEGPGELFF. The CDR3 DNA reads TGTGCCAGCAGTCCTAGACAGGGGGAGGGGCCCGGGGAGCTGTTTTTT.

The chain couples TRBV9 to TRBJ2-7; TRBD2 matches 8 bases. Per the germline V gene, CDR1 is SGDLS and CDR2 is YYNGEE. The CDR3 sequence is 13 residues long. Unmatched junction bases numbered 1, after V lost 0 bases and J lost 5 bases. DNA for the CDR3: TGTGCCAGCAGCGTAGCGGGAGGGGACGAGCAGTACTTC. It encodes CASSVAGGDEQYF.

V usage is TRBV10-1 and J usage is TRBJ1-4, with no clear D. CDR1 and CDR2 (germline): WNHNN, SYGVQD (reference sequence). The CDR3 is 13 residues long. V was cut by 3 bases and J by 10 bases, with 12 bases left in between. As DNA, the CDR3 is TGCGCCAGCAGTGACCGGCGGGCGGGAAAACTGTTTTTT. It translates to CASSDRRAGKLFF.

In its sample, this clone was seen once. This chain links TRBV27 with TRBJ2-1; the D gene is possibly TRBD1 (6 bases). Germline CDR1 MNHEY, CDR2 SMNVEV (reference sequence). Between the trimmed V and J ends, which lost 6 bases and 0 bases, there was a span of 30 bases. CDR3 length equals 21 residues. The CDR3 sequence is CASSKSSGVGKLMISYNEQFF. For the CDR3, the DNA is TGTGCCAGCAGCAAATCATCAGGGGTTGGAAAGCTAATGATCTCCTACAATGAGCAGTTCTTC.